The 19 T cell receptor beta chains in this list originate from one sample, sequenced in a study of T cell responses to AZD1222 COVID-19 vaccine. TCRdb keeps only in-frame clones here, not all; method: immunoSEQ multiplex PCR. The sample carries under 200,000 clones, 85% to 90% recorded once. The material was peripheral blood, obtained on day 0 of AZD1222 vaccination. The source is an adult in good health.

This chain connects TRBV7-9 to TRBJ1-1; D gene ambiguous. Germline CDR1 reads SEHNR; CDR2 reads FQNEAQ (reference sequence). The CDR3 covers 13 residues. V gave up 1 base and J gave up 1 base, with 4 bases separating them. As DNA, the CDR3 is TGTGCCAGCAGCTTAGAATCGAACACTGAAGCTTTCTTT. As protein: CASSLESNTEAFF.

This sequence joins TRBV13 and TRBJ2-5; D is unresolved. V lost 5 bases, J lost 5 bases, and 12 bases lay in between. This CDR3 comprises 13 residues. CDR1 is PRHDT and CDR2 is FYEKMQ in the germline V gene (reference sequence). The CDR3 DNA reads as TGTGCCAGCAGCCCCCCGCGGCTTGAGACCCAGTACTTC. Protein: CASSPPRLETQYF.

This clone appeared a few times. The chain carries TRBV7-9 and TRBJ2-3; the D gene is possibly TRBD2 (6 bases). CDR1 is SEHNR and CDR2 is FQNEAQ in the germline V gene (reference sequence). Trimming left V 5 bases short and J 3 bases short, with 18 bases between. The CDR3 loop spans 16 amino acids. The CDR3 spells CASSRAGGDWTDTQYF. CDR3 DNA: TGTGCCAGCAGCCGGGCCGGCGGGGACTGGACAGATACGCAGTATTTT.

The rearrangement links TRBV7-9 to TRBJ1-2; the match to TRBD1 covers 10 bases. CDR1 is SEHNR and CDR2 is FQNEAQ in the germline V gene (reference sequence). Trimming at V came to 6 bases and at J to 8 bases, leaving 12 bases not matched to a gene. The CDR3 length is 15 residues. The CDR3 loop reads CASSPRTGGQGGYTF. The CDR3 DNA sequence: TGTGCCAGCAGTCCTCGGACAGGGGGACAGGGAGGCTACACCTTC. Combining the CDR3 with reference TRBV7-9 and TRBJ1-2 gives the whole variable domain DTGVSQNPRHKITKRGQNVTFRCDPISEHNRLYWYRQTLGQGPEFLTYFQNEAQLEKSRLLSDRFSAERPKGSFSTLEIQRTEQGDSAMYLCASSPRTGGQGGYTFGSGTRLTVV.

As DNA, the CDR3 is TGTGCCACCAGCAATAACGGACAGGGAGGGACCCAGTACTTC. Residues: CATSNNGQGGTQYF. This chain uses TRBV15 with TRBJ2-5, with 8 nucleotides matching TRBD1. The J segment lost 7 bases and the V segment lost 4 bases, leaving 8 bases of the junction unmatched. The CDR3 sequence is 14 residues long. Per the germline V gene, CDR1 is LNHNV and CDR2 is YYDKDF (reference sequence). Looking up the rest from reference TRBV15 and TRBJ2-5 gives the full variable domain: DAMVIQNPRYQVTQFGKPVTLSCSQTLNHNVMYWYQQKSSQAPKLLFHYYDKDFNNEADTPDNFQSRRPNTSFCFLDIRSPGLGDTAMYLCATSNNGQGGTQYFGPGTRLLVL.

The chain couples TRBV7-3 to TRBJ2-7; tentative D call: TRBD2 (7 bases). Per the germline V gene, CDR1 is SGHTA and CDR2 is FQGTGA. This CDR3 contains 12 residues. Trimming cost V 8 bases and J 5 bases, with 13 bases left between them. The CDR3 here is CASGIGGHEQYF. CDR3 DNA sequence: TGTGCCAGCGGAATCGGGGGGCACGAGCAGTACTTC.

The table lists this clone with a few counts. The chain carries TRBV5-5 and TRBJ2-3; 9 bases line up with TRBD1. The CDR3 has 15 amino acids. The junction had 7 bases not matched to a gene; V was cut back by 4 bases and J by 4 bases. The germline V gene has CDR1 SGHKS and CDR2 YYEKEE (reference sequence). The CDR3 spells CASSPVGQGSDTQYF. The CDR3 nucleotides are TGTGCCAGCAGCCCGGTGGGACAGGGCTCAGATACGCAGTATTTT.

The rearrangement joins TRBV9 to TRBJ1-2; D gene unclear. This CDR3 spans 18 amino acids. The germline V gene encodes CDR1 SGDLS and CDR2 YYNGEE. V lost 4 bases to trimming and J lost 6 bases, with 28 bases between them. In nucleotides, the CDR3 is TGTGCCAGCAGCCTAAAGACTCGGGATCCTCTAGGAAAGGATGGCTACACCTTC. This codes for CASSLKTRDPLGKDGYTF.

The chain combines TRBV19 with TRBJ2-1; D call uncertain. The CDR3 extends over 17 amino acids. Trimming left V 1 base short and J 0 bases short, with 13 bases between. Germline values: CDR1 LNHDA, CDR2 SQIVND (reference sequence). Written as DNA, the CDR3 is TGTGCCAGTAGTATAGTCGGCACAAGAAGCTCCTACAATGAGCAGTTCTTC. This translates into CASSIVGTRSSYNEQFF.

This clone is a singleton in its sample. The rearrangement joins TRBV5-1 to TRBJ1-1; the D gene is possibly TRBD1 (5 bases). Germline V lookup: CDR1 SGHRS, CDR2 YFSETQ. The CDR3 consists of 15 residues. V lost 5 bases, J lost 0 bases, and 14 bases lay in between. The CDR3: CASSRPGTMNTEAFF. DNA for the CDR3: TGCGCCAGCAGTAGGCCGGGGACGATGAACACTGAAGCTTTCTTT. The full variable domain, its missing parts supplied by reference TRBV5-1 and TRBJ1-1, is KAGVTQTPRYLIKTRGQQVTLSCSPISGHRSVSWYQQTPGQGLQFLFEYFSETQRNKGNFPGRFSGRQFSNSRSEMNVSTLELGDSALYLCASSRPGTMNTEAFFGQGTRLTVV.

The rearrangement links TRBV5-1 to TRBJ1-4, with 7 nucleotides matching TRBD1. The CDR3 totals 14 residues. Germline V gene data show CDR1 as SGHRS and CDR2 as YFSETQ. After removal of 2 bases from V and 8 bases from J, the junction contained 6 bases not matched to a gene. The CDR3 sequence: CASSFGTENEKLFF. CDR3 sequence (DNA): TGCGCCAGCAGCTTCGGGACAGAAAACGAAAAACTGTTTTTT.

This clone showed up many times. The chain recombines TRBV19 with TRBJ2-2; 8 bases map to TRBD2. The CDR3 spans 15 residues. Germline V gives CDR1 LNHDA, CDR2 SQIVND (reference sequence). The trim removed 7 bases at V and 6 bases at J, leaving 10 bases unmatched. CDR3 protein: CASKERELVSGELFF. DNA of the CDR3: TGTGCCAGTAAAGAGCGGGAGTTGGTTTCCGGGGAGCTGTTTTTT.

V is TRBV19 and J is TRBJ2-1; the match to TRBD1 covers 11 bases. From germline, CDR1 is LNHDA and CDR2 SQIVND (reference sequence). CDR3 length: 15 residues. V lost 5 bases to trimming and J lost 6 bases; unmatched junction nucleotides: 6. The CDR3 protein is CASSAGTGGGNEQFF. As DNA, the CDR3 is TGTGCCAGTAGTGCAGGGACAGGGGGGGGCAATGAGCAGTTCTTC.

This chain links TRBV24-1 with TRBJ1-1, with TRBD1 matching over 8 bases. J gave up 2 bases and V 4 bases, and 5 bases lay outside the gene matches. The CDR3 contains 15 residues. The germline CDR1 and CDR2 sequences are KGHDR and SFDVKD. The CDR3 is CATSDPTGANTEAFF. The DNA for the CDR3 is TGTGCCACCAGTGACCCGACAGGGGCCAACACTGAAGCTTTCTTT.

The chain couples TRBV30 to TRBJ1-1, with 9 bases that match TRBD1. The CDR3 runs to 11 residues. With V trimmed by 4 bases and J by 10 bases, 4 bases remained unmatched. Per the germline V gene, CDR1 is GTSNPN and CDR2 is SVGIG (reference sequence). In nucleotides, the CDR3 is TGTGCCTGGAACAGGGGGCATGTAGCTTTCTTT. Amino acids: CAWNRGHVAFF.

This chain uses TRBV4-2 with TRBJ2-1, with 11 bases aligning to TRBD1. The CDR3 runs to 18 residues. V shed 4 bases, J shed 9 bases, and the junction held 17 bases outside the gene matches. Germline assignment: CDR1 LGHNA and CDR2 YNFKEQ. CDR3: CASSRSPGTGGNSGEQFF. The CDR3 coding sequence is TGTGCCAGCAGCCGCTCCCCCGGGACAGGGGGTAATAGTGGTGAGCAGTTCTTC.

This clone was seen just once. The chain combines TRBV2 with TRBJ1-1; D ambiguous. V dropped 2 bases and J dropped 8 bases, with 9 bases sitting between them. This CDR3 is built from 12 residues. Germline CDR1 reads SNHLY; CDR2 reads FYNNEI. This CDR3 reads CASSEFGVEAFF. The CDR3, as DNA: TGTGCCAGCAGTGAATTCGGGGTAGAAGCTTTCTTT.

The chain joins TRBV13 to TRBJ1-1; D possibly corresponds to TRBD1 (6 bases). The germline CDR1 and CDR2 sequences are PRHDT and FYEKMQ (reference sequence). This CDR3 is 16 amino acids long. V gave up 0 bases and J gave up 5 bases, with 16 bases separating them. The CDR3 region has the DNA TGTGCCAGCAGCTTAGGCAGGGGCCCCTTTCAAACTGAAGCTTTCTTT. It yields the protein CASSLGRGPFQTEAFF.

V usage is TRBV6-2 or TRBV6-3 and J usage is TRBJ1-5; D call uncertain. V was pared by 0 bases and J by 0 bases, with 6 bases between. CDR1 is MNHEY, CDR2 SVGEGT, per germline. The CDR3 has 15 amino acids. The CDR3 DNA sequence: TGTGCCAGCAGTTACTCGATTAATAGCAATCAGCCCCAGCATTTT. It is translated as CASSYSINSNQPQHF.